Each of the 6 T cell receptor beta chains below was sequenced from the same sample in a study of radiation and T cells in renal cell carcinoma. Only in-frame clones appear in the TCRdb table, and some are missing; sequencing was by immunoSEQ multiplex PCR. This sample has 130,000 to 150,000 clones, with around nine tenths found just once. The time point is: blood 4 weeks post-SBRT, at nephrectomy. Treatment given: 15 Gy SBRT to primary tumor, nephrectomy 4 weeks later. Sample: blood, taken from a patient whose treatment included radiotherapy and nephrectomy. These receptors were obtained from a woman aged 45-65 years with renal cell carcinoma.

The chain employs TRBV5-8 and TRBJ1-2, with TRBD1 as a possible D gene (5 bases). V gave up 4 bases and J gave up 4 bases, with 14 bases separating them. CDR3 length equals 14 residues. CDR1 is SGHTS, CDR2 YDEGEE, per germline. The CDR3 DNA reads as TGTGCCAGCAGCATGGGACCTGCTGGCTATGGCTACACCTTC. Protein sequence: CASSMGPAGYGYTF.

The CDR3 here is CASSFDNRYGYTF. In DNA form, the CDR3 reads TGTGCCAGCAGTTTCGATAACAGATATGGCTACACCTTC. The V call is TRBV27, the J call TRBJ1-2, with D unresolved. The CDR3 has 13 residues. V was clipped by 3 bases and J by 5 bases, with 10 bases between them. Germline CDR1 MNHEY, CDR2 SMNVEV (reference sequence).

The gene calls are TRBV4-1 and TRBJ1-1; 7 bases line up with TRBD1. Trimming removed 2 bases from V and 4 bases from J; junction bases left unmatched: 4. Germline values: CDR1 MGHRA, CDR2 YSYEKL. CDR3 length: 14 amino acids. The CDR3 nucleotides are TGCGCCAGCAGCCAAACAGGGGAGGGCACTGAAGCTTTCTTT. This sequence encodes CASSQTGEGTEAFF.

This clone appeared a single time. This sequence joins TRBV5-6 and TRBJ2-2; 8 positions agree with TRBD2. Trimming took 2 bases from V and 5 from J; bases not matched to a gene: 2. The CDR3 has 14 residues. CDR1 SGHDT and CDR2 YYEEEE come from the germline V gene. DNA of the CDR3: TGTGCCAGCAGCTTCCCTAGCGGGACCGGGGAGCTGTTTTTT. This gives the protein CASSFPSGTGELFF.

The chain combines TRBV6-5 with TRBJ1-5, with a weak D call TRBD1 (6 bases). The germline V gene has CDR1 MNHEY and CDR2 SVGAGI. The CDR3 totals 14 residues. Trimming shortened V by 5 bases and J by 4 bases, and 12 bases separated the two germline ends. The CDR3 protein is CASSSGQLNQPQHF. The CDR3 DNA reads TGTGCCAGCAGTAGCGGACAGCTGAATCAGCCCCAGCATTTT.

This rearrangement joins TRBV5-8 to TRBJ2-7, with a tentative D call TRBD1 (6 bases). V gave up 4 bases and J gave up 5 bases, with 16 bases separating them. The V gene's germline CDR1 is SGHTS and CDR2 YDEGEE. The CDR3 is 14 residues long. The CDR3 bases are TGTGCCAGCAGCCGACAGGTCCCCATCGACGAGCAGTACTTC. It specifies CASSRQVPIDEQYF.